The T cell receptor beta chain under discussion was sequenced for a study of T-cell memory formation after mild COVID-19 (TCRdb year 2021). Study-level background: TCR sequence clusters from the two donors were found to be largely donor specific. In two donors, T-cell clones that expanded and contracted after mild COVID-19 were followed by sequencing TCRalpha and TCRbeta repertoires longitudinally. Two young, previously healthy adult volunteers made up the cohort, one male and one female.

Study-wide findings and limitations: Balanced CD4/CD8 phenotypes were observed for clones contracting from day 15 to 85, whereas a bias towards CD4+ was observed for a second wave of clones expanding from day 15 to 37. The second-wave clones that peaked on day 37 were not confirmed to be SARS-CoV-2 specific. The study covered only a couple of mild cases, and larger cohorts including severe cases with pre-infection samples were considered necessary. Contracting CD4+ clones were located mainly in the CM and EM memory subsets, whereas CD8+ clones were found to be enriched in EMRA. Some responding clones were detected in pre-infection memory, which suggested that pre-existing cross-reactive memory T cells had joined the SARS-CoV-2 response.

To note about this clonotype: Its antigen target is currently unknown. Qualities for individual bases were not recorded, and no much larger clone is one base off.

TCRdb names Illumina NovaSeq 6000 as the instrument used. Using 5'RACE with constant-segment primers, TCRalpha and TCRbeta cDNA libraries were constructed, with sample barcodes and unique molecular identifiers added in the process. RNA was extracted from every sample with Trizol reagent. Libraries were amplified in two PCR steps, with a second sample barcode and Illumina TruSeq adapters added in the second step. Sequencing of libraries was performed on an Illumina NovaSeq with 2 x 150 bp paired-end reads. The authors' analysis ran thus. With migec v1.2.7, reads were demultiplexed and then collapsed into UMI-guided consensus sequences. With mixcr v2.1.11, UMI consensuses were aligned to TRA and TRB V and J templates and assembled into clonotypes. Clonotypes were classified as expanded or contracted when called significant by both edgeR and NoisET, with noise models trained on biological replicates. For edgeR calls, a false discovery rate-adjusted p below 0.01 and a log2 fold-change threshold of 1 were applied. As an exploratory analysis of dynamics, max-normalized trajectories of the 1000 most abundant clonotypes were examined by PCA with hierarchical clustering. Separately sequenced CD4+ and CD8+ repertoires were used to assign the CD4 or CD8 phenotype of responding clones. TCRdb handled the public reads itself, with Q25 trimming in fastp and clone calling in MiXCR, and kept productive beta chains. Identical CDR3 protein sequences are pooled into one entry, listed with their most common genes and DNA. For this entry, the V and J calls and clone size follow TCRdb and not the study's own pipeline. For this sample the table gives 250,000 or so distinct CDR3 sequences, of which approximately 19% were detected only once. The ten top clones hold about 23% of the sample.

Ficoll-Paque density gradient centrifugation was used to isolate PBMCs. CDR1 and CDR2 (MDHEN, SYDVKM) derive from the germline V gene. The cysteine opens and the phenylalanine closes a CDR3 of 19 amino acids. Only the CDR3 portion is preserved as DNA: 57 bases, with reading frame beginning at the first base. Compared with germline, V lacks 3 bases and J lacks 7 bases; bases without a gene match: 17. The sequencing sample was made of PBMCs or a T cell subset sorted from them (not recorded which). The receptor comes from a man between 18 and 29 years old who had mild COVID-19 (a few samples of this study predate the infection). The sample titles of this study are shuffled in the database, so cell type and time point are left out; the donor was told from shared clones. The chain is encoded by TRBV28 joined to TRBJ1-6; 8 junctional bases match TRBD1. The bases are TGTGCCAGCAGTTTCTTTAGGGGAACAGGGGGGTTTGAGAATTCACCCCTCCACTTT. This yields the protein CASSFFRGTGGFENSPLHF.